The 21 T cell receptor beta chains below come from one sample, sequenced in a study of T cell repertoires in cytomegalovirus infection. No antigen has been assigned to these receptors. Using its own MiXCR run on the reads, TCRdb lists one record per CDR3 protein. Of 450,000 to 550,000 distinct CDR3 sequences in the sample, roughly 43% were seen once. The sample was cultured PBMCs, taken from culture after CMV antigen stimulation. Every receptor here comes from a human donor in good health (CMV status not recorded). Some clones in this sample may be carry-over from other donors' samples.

The CDR3, as DNA: TGTGCCAGCAGTTATGACCATCGACAGGGCCGGAACACCGGGGAGCTGTTTTTT. It specifies CASSYDHRQGRNTGELFF. The chain joins TRBV6-5 to TRBJ2-2; 7 bases are a match to TRBD1. Trimming took 3 bases from V and 1 from J; bases not matched to a gene: 11. The CDR3 contains 18 residues. Germline V lookup: CDR1 MNHEY, CDR2 SVGAGI.

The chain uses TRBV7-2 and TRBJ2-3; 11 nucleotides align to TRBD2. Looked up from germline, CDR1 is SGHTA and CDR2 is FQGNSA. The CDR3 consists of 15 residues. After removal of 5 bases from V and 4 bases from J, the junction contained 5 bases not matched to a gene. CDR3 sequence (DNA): TGTGCCAGCAGCGTGAATAGCGGGGGGGCAGATACGCAGTATTTT. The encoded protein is CASSVNSGGADTQYF.

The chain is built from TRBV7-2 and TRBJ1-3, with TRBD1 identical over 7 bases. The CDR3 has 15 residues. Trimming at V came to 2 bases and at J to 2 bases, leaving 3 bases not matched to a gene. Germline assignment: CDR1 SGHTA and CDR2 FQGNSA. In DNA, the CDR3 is TGTGCCAGCAGCTTAAACAGGGGCGCTGGAAACACCATATATTTT. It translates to CASSLNRGAGNTIYF.

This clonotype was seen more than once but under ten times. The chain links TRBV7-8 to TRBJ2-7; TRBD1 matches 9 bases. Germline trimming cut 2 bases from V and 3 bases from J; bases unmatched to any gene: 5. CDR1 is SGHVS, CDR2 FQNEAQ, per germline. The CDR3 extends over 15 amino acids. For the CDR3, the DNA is TGTGCCAGCAGCTTAAGGGAGACAGGGGGCTACGAGCAGTACTTC. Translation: CASSLRETGGYEQYF.

CDR3 sequence: CASSPHEGGYEQYF. The CDR3 bases are TGTGCCAGCAGCCCCCACGAGGGGGGCTACGAGCAGTACTTC. This sequence joins TRBV3-1 and TRBJ2-7; tentatively, D is TRBD1 or TRBD2 (6 bases each). The V gene's germline CDR1 is LGHDT and CDR2 YNNKEL (reference sequence). The CDR3 is 14 amino acids. V lost 4 bases to trimming and J lost 3 bases, with 13 bases between them.

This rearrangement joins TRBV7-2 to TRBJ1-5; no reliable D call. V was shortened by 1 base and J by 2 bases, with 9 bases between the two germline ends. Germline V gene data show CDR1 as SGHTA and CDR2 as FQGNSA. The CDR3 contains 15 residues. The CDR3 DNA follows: TGTGCCAGCAGCTTAGAGGTTGGGGGCAATCAGCCCCAGCATTTT. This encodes CASSLEVGGNQPQHF.

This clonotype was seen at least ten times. This chain's CDR3 is CASSNDGLADEQFF. As DNA, the CDR3 is TGTGCCAGCAGCAACGACGGCCTAGCGGATGAGCAGTTCTTC. The chain combines TRBV7-8 with TRBJ2-1, with TRBD2 matching over 7 bases. With V trimmed by 5 bases and J by 8 bases, 9 bases remained unmatched. This CDR3 region has 14 residues. Germline V gene data show CDR1 as SGHVS and CDR2 as FQNEAQ.

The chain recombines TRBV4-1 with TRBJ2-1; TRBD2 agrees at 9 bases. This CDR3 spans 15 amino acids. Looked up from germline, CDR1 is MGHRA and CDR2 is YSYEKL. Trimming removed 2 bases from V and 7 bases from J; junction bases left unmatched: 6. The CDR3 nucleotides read TGCGCCAGCAGCCAAAGCGGGAGGTTCGGTAATGAGCAGTTCTTC. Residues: CASSQSGRFGNEQFF.

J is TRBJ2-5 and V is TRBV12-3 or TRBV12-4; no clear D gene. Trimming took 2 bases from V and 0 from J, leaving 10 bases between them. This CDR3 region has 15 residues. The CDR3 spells CASSLSLPYQETQYF. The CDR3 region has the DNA TGTGCCAGCAGTTTAAGCCTGCCGTACCAAGAGACCCAGTACTTC.

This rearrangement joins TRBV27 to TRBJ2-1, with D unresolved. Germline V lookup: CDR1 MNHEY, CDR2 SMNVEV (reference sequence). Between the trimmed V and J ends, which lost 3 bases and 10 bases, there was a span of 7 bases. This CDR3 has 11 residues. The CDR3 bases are TGTGCCAGCAGTTTTGGCCGCGAGCAGTTCTTC. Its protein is CASSFGREQFF.

CDR3 residues: CASSPLSGGELFF. Here the CDR3 DNA reads TGTGCCAGCAGCCCCCTCTCGGGCGGGGAGCTGTTTTTT. The genes are TRBV7-9 and TRBJ2-2; D remains ambiguous. Trimming pared 5 bases from V and 7 bases from J, leaving 11 bases between. CDR3 length: 13 residues. The germline gives CDR1 SEHNR, CDR2 FQNEAQ (reference sequence). Looking up the rest from reference TRBV7-9 and TRBJ2-2 gives the full variable domain: DTGVSQNPRHKITKRGQNVTFRCDPISEHNRLYWYRQTLGQGPEFLTYFQNEAQLEKSRLLSDRFSAERPKGSFSTLEIQRTEQGDSAMYLCASSPLSGGELFFGEGSRLTVL.

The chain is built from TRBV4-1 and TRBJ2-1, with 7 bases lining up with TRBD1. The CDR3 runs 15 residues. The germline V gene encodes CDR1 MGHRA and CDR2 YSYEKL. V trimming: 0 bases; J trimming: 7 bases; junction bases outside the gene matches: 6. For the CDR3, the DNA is TGCGCCAGCAGCCAAGAAAGGACAGGTAGGAATGAGCAGTTCTTC. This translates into CASSQERTGRNEQFF.

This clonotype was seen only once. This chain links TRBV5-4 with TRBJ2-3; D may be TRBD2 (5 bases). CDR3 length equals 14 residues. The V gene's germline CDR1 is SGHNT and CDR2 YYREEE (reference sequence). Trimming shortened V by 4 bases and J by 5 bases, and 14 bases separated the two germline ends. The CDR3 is CASSPEGRVDTQYF. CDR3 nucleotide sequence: TGTGCCAGCAGCCCTGAAGGGCGGGTAGATACGCAGTATTTT.

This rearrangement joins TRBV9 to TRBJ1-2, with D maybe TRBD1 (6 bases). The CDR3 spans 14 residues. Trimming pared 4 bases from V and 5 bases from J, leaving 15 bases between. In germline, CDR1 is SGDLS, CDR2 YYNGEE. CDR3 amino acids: CASSQGGTGYGYTF. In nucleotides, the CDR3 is TGTGCCAGCAGCCAAGGGGGTACCGGGTATGGCTACACCTTC.

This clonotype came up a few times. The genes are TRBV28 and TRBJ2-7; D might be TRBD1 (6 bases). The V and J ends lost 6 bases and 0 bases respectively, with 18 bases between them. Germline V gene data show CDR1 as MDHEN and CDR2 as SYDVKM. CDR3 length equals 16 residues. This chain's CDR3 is CASSRTRDTFSYEQYF. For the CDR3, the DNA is TGTGCCAGCAGCCGAACACGGGACACTTTCTCCTACGAGCAGTACTTC.

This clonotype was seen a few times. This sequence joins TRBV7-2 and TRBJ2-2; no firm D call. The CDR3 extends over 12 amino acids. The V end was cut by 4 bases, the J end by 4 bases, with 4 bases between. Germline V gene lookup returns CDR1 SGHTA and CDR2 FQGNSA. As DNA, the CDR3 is TGTGCCAGCAGCTCCTTCACCGGGGAGCTGTTTTTT. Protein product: CASSSFTGELFF.

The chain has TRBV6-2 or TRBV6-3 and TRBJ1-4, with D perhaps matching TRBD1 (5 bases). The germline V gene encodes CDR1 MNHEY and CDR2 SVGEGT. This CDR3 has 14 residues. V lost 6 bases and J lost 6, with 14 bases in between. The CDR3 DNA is TGTGCCAGCAGCTCAGGGCAGCAGGATGAAAAACTGTTTTTT. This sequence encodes CASSSGQQDEKLFF.

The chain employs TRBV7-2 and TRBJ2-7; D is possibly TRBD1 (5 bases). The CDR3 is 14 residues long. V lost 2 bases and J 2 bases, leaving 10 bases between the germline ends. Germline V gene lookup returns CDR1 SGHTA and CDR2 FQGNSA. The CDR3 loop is CASSLRSGTYEQYF. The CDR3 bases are TGTGCCAGCAGCTTAAGATCAGGGACCTACGAGCAGTACTTC.

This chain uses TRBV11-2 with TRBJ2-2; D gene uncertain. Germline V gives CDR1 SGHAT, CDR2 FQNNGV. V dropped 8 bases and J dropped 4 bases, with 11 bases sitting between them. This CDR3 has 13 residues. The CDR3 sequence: CASRNSLTGELFF. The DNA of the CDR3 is TGTGCCAGCCGCAATAGCCTCACCGGGGAGCTGTTTTTT.

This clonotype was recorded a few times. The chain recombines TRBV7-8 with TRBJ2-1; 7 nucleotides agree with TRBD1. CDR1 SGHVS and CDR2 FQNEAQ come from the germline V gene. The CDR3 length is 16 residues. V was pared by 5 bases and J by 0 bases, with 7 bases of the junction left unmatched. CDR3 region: CASSLQGQSSYNEQFF. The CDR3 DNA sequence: TGTGCCAGCAGCCTACAGGGGCAGAGCTCCTACAATGAGCAGTTCTTC.

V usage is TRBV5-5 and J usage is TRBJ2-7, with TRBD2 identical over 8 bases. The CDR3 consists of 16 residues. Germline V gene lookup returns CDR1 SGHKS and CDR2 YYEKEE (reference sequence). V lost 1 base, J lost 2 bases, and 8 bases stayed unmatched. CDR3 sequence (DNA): TGTGCCAGCAGCTTGAGGACTAGCCCAATTACCTACGAGCAGTACTTC. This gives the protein CASSLRTSPITYEQYF.